The 32 T cell receptor beta chains below come from one sample, sequenced in a study of T cells in localized non-small cell lung cancer. The assay was immunoSEQ multiplex PCR, and TCRdb's table has in-frame clones only and misses some. Seen here are around 25,000 clones, approximately 86% observed once, and the top ten hold 13% to 15%. Source: peripheral blood, taken before any cancer treatment. These receptors were obtained from a female donor older than 55 with stage I lung adenocarcinoma.

V gene TRBV5-4 combines with J gene TRBJ2-3, with no clear D. Between the trimmed V and J ends, which lost 2 bases and 4 bases, there was a span of 5 bases. The CDR3 is made up of 12 amino acids. Per germline, CDR1 SGHNT and CDR2 YYREEE (reference sequence). The CDR3 DNA follows: TGTGCCAGCAGCTTAACGGCAGATACGCAGTATTTT. Amino acids: CASSLTADTQYF.

The CDR3 DNA follows: TGTGCCAGCAGCTTGGGTTACAACAATGAGCAGTTCTTC. Its translation is CASSLGYNNEQFF. This rearrangement joins TRBV11-2 to TRBJ2-1; no definite D call. The V end lost 3 bases, the J end lost 5 bases, and 8 bases lay between the germline ends. Germline V lookup: CDR1 SGHAT, CDR2 FQNNGV. The CDR3 extends over 13 amino acids.

The gene calls are TRBV18 and TRBJ1-1; D call uncertain. This CDR3 region has 11 residues. V gave up 5 bases and J gave up 8 bases, with 9 bases separating them. Germline CDR1 reads KGHSH; CDR2 reads LQKENI. CDR3 sequence (DNA): TGTGCCAGCTCAAGGTCCCGGGAAGCTTTCTTT. This translates into CASSRSREAFF.

The rearrangement links TRBV6-1 to TRBJ1-2; no definite D call. The CDR3 sequence is 13 residues long. Germline lookup yields CDR1 MNHNS and CDR2 SASEGT. V lost 2 bases and J 4 bases, leaving 8 bases between the germline ends. In nucleotides, the CDR3 is TGTGCCAGCAGTGAATCGGGCGTCTATGGCTACACCTTC. Its translation is CASSESGVYGYTF.

This clone was counted a single time. V and J are TRBV10-3 and TRBJ2-7, with D tentatively TRBD1 (5 bases). Trimming pared 4 bases from V and 4 bases from J, leaving 11 bases between. The CDR3 length is 13 residues. The germline CDR1 and CDR2 sequences are ENHRY and SYGVKD. The CDR3 region has the DNA TGTGCCATCAGTGGGGGCGAAGGATACGAGCAGTACTTC. Encoded protein: CAISGGEGYEQYF.

The CDR3 DNA is TGTGCCAGTAGTACCCCGGGACAGGGGGCGAAGGATACGCAGTATTTT. It specifies CASSTPGQGAKDTQYF. The rearrangement joins TRBV19 to TRBJ2-3; 12 nucleotides align to TRBD1. CDR3 length: 16 amino acids. The V segment lost 4 bases and the J segment 6 bases; nucleotides outside the gene matches: 8. Germline CDR1 reads LNHDA; CDR2 reads SQIVND (reference sequence). The full variable domain, rest sourced from reference TRBV19 and TRBJ2-3, is DGGITQSPKYLFRKEGQNVTLSCEQNLNHDAMYWYRQDPGQGLRLIYYSQIVNDFQKGDIAEGYSVSREKKESFPLTVTSAQKNPTAFYLCASSTPGQGAKDTQYFGPGTRLTVL.

This chain connects TRBV20-1 to TRBJ2-1; D uncertain. The V end lost 3 bases, the J end lost 4 bases, and 4 bases lay between the germline ends. The CDR3 is 11 amino acids. The germline V gene has CDR1 DFQATT and CDR2 SNEGSKA (reference sequence). The CDR3 protein is CSASHYNEQFF. CDR3 in DNA: TGCAGTGCTAGCCATTACAATGAGCAGTTCTTC.

This clone was detected once. This chain joins TRBV6-5 and TRBJ1-1; 9 bases align to TRBD1. Germline CDR1 reads MNHEY; CDR2 reads SVGAGI. Losses at the gene ends were 4 bases for V and 4 bases for J; bases not matched to a gene: 10. The CDR3 has 16 amino acids. The CDR3, as DNA: TGTGCCAGCAGTTCCTCCGGGACAGGGAGATTCACTGAAGCTTTCTTT. This gives the protein CASSSSGTGRFTEAFF.

The V gene is TRBV4-2, the J gene TRBJ2-5; 10 positions match TRBD2. Trimming at V came to 0 bases and at J to 4 bases, leaving 5 bases not matched to a gene. This CDR3 has 16 amino acids. Germline lookup yields CDR1 LGHNA and CDR2 YNFKEQ. The CDR3 protein is CASSQEGAGGLETQYF. The CDR3 bases are TGTGCCAGCAGCCAAGAGGGAGCGGGGGGGCTAGAGACCCAGTACTTC.

The chain uses TRBV9 and TRBJ2-3; D gene ambiguous. CDR1 and CDR2 (germline): SGDLS, YYNGEE. V lost 0 bases and J 0 bases, leaving 5 bases between the germline ends. This CDR3 spans 14 amino acids. The CDR3 sequence is CASSVGQSTDTQYF. The DNA of the CDR3 is TGTGCCAGCAGCGTAGGCCAGAGCACAGATACGCAGTATTTT.

The table lists this clone with a count of one. V usage is TRBV5-1 and J usage is TRBJ1-1; D call uncertain. Trimming pared 4 bases from V and 0 bases from J, leaving 10 bases between. The CDR3 is made up of 14 amino acids. CDR1 and CDR2 (germline): SGHRS, YFSETQ. The CDR3 region has the DNA TGCGCCAGCAGCGTGAATACCTTGAACACTGAAGCTTTCTTT. The encoded protein is CASSVNTLNTEAFF.

This chain connects TRBV7-6 to TRBJ2-6; perhaps TRBD1 as D (5 bases). Germline loops: CDR1 SGHVS, CDR2 FNYEAQ. V lost 3 bases, J lost 0 bases, and 6 bases lay in between. This CDR3 region has 15 residues. This chain's CDR3 is CASSFTGSGANVLTF. The CDR3 DNA follows: TGTGCCAGCAGCTTTACAGGCTCTGGGGCCAACGTCCTGACTTTC.

The chain links TRBV5-4 to TRBJ2-5; the match to TRBD1 covers 10 bases. The CDR3 is 17 amino acids. Germline assignment: CDR1 SGHNT and CDR2 YYREEE (reference sequence). The junction had 17 bases not matched to a gene; V was cut back by 3 bases and J by 9 bases. CDR3 loop: CASSYEGDRGRRKAQYF. For the CDR3, the DNA is TGTGCCAGCAGCTACGAGGGAGACAGGGGGCGCAGAAAGGCCCAGTACTTC.

This clone was recorded only once. V and J are TRBV2 and TRBJ2-3; D not resolved. V gave up 1 base and J gave up 6 bases, with 2 bases separating them. CDR1 and CDR2 (germline): SNHLY, FYNNEI. CDR3 length: 11 residues. Here the CDR3 DNA reads TGTGCCAGCAGTGAAGGGGATACGCAGTATTTT. This codes for CASSEGDTQYF. Full variable domain (remainder filled in from reference TRBV2 and TRBJ2-3): EPEVTQTPSHQVTQMGQEVILRCVPISNHLYFYWYRQILGQKVEFLVSFYNNEISEKSEIFDDQFSVERPDGSNFTLKIRSTKLEDSAMYFCASSEGDTQYFGPGTRLTVL.

The rearrangement joins TRBV18 to TRBJ2-1; TRBD2 matches 12 bases. This CDR3 contains 15 residues. The trim removed 3 bases at V and 8 bases at J, leaving 5 bases unmatched. The germline CDR1 and CDR2 sequences are KGHSH and LQKENI. The CDR3 sequence is CASSPGLAGFDEQFF. In DNA, the CDR3 is TGTGCCAGCTCACCCGGACTAGCGGGATTCGATGAGCAGTTCTTC.

The chain combines TRBV6-1 with TRBJ1-2; D might be TRBD1 (5 bases). Germline CDR1 is MNHNS and CDR2 is SASEGT. V was clipped by 6 bases and J by 4 bases, with 18 bases between them. This CDR3 region has 15 residues. CDR3 coding DNA: TGTGCCAGCAGAGGGGAGGGGACCCTTTCCTATGGCTACACCTTC. This translates into CASRGEGTLSYGYTF.

This clone was recorded only once. This sequence joins TRBV18 and TRBJ1-2; 7 bases are shared with TRBD1. This CDR3 spans 13 amino acids. Germline V gives CDR1 KGHSH, CDR2 LQKENI. The V segment lost 1 base and the J segment 9 bases; nucleotides outside the gene matches: 5. This CDR3 reads CASSPQGAFRYTF. The CDR3 DNA sequence: TGTGCCAGCTCACCACAGGGGGCGTTTCGCTACACCTTC.

The rearrangement links TRBV25-1 to TRBJ1-4; D is undetermined. Germline-derived CDR1 and CDR2 are MGHDK and SYGVNS. The CDR3 is 15 amino acids. Trimming stripped 3 bases from V and 7 bases from J, with 15 bases between. Here the CDR3 reads CASSDRPGRGEKLFF. The CDR3 DNA is TGTGCCAGCAGTGACCGACCTGGACGGGGTGAAAAACTGTTTTTT.

CDR3 amino acids: CASSLDLGKGSYNSPLHF. In DNA, the CDR3 is TGTGCCAGCAGCTTGGACCTAGGAAAAGGCTCCTATAATTCACCCCTCCACTTT. The V call is TRBV5-6, the J call TRBJ1-6; no clear D. There are 18 residues in the CDR3. From germline, CDR1 is SGHDT and CDR2 YYEEEE. The V end was cut by 0 bases, the J end by 0 bases, with 13 bases between.

The V call is TRBV15, the J call TRBJ1-5, with unresolved D. Trimming shortened V by 0 bases and J by 1 base, and 7 bases separated the two germline ends. Germline CDR1 reads LNHNV; CDR2 reads YYDKDF (reference sequence). The CDR3 is 15 amino acids. The CDR3 bases are TGTGCCACCAGCAGAGATCCCGGCAGCAATCAGCCCCAGCATTTT. Translating gives CATSRDPGSNQPQHF.

In its sample, this clone was seen a few times. The rearrangement links TRBV7-9 to TRBJ1-4; TRBD1 matches at 7 bases. CDR1 and CDR2 (germline): SEHNR, FQNEAQ (reference sequence). The ends lost 4 bases at V and 11 bases at J; junction bases unmatched: 7. This CDR3 spans 13 amino acids. The CDR3 loop is CASSSRQGRKLFF. The CDR3 nucleotides read TGTGCCAGCAGCTCCCGACAGGGTAGGAAACTGTTTTTT.

The chain links TRBV18 to TRBJ1-2, with unresolved D. V dropped 1 base and J dropped 1 base, with 4 bases sitting between them. The CDR3 extends over 13 amino acids. CDR1 and CDR2 (germline): KGHSH, LQKENI. CDR3: CASSPQDNYGYTF. CDR3 bases: TGTGCCAGCTCACCACAGGATAACTATGGCTACACCTTC.

This chain links TRBV30 with TRBJ2-7, with D tentatively TRBD2 (7 bases). V lost 3 bases to trimming and J lost 0 bases, with 12 bases between them. Germline V CDR1 and CDR2: GTSNPN, SVGIG (reference sequence). The CDR3 has 14 residues. Here the CDR3 DNA reads TGTGCCTGGAGACTGGCGGGGGCCTCCTACGAGCAGTACTTC. This encodes CAWRLAGASYEQYF. The full variable domain, in which reference TRBV30 and TRBJ2-7 provide the parts outside the CDR3, is SQTIHQWPATLVQPVGSPLSLECTVEGTSNPNLYWYRQAAGRGLQLLFYSVGIGQISSEVPQNLSASRPQDRQFILSSKKLLLSDSGFYLCAWRLAGASYEQYFGPGTRLTVT.

The chain combines TRBV27 with TRBJ1-6, with no clear D. V lost 3 bases and J 7 bases, leaving 10 bases between the germline ends. The CDR3 extends over 14 amino acids. Per the germline V gene, CDR1 is MNHEY and CDR2 is SMNVEV (reference sequence). The CDR3 nucleotides read TGTGCCAGCAGTTTGGCAGGAGGGAATTCACCCCTCCACTTT. It codes for CASSLAGGNSPLHF.

The chain employs TRBV30 and TRBJ2-5; D is possibly TRBD2 (6 bases). The germline CDR1 and CDR2 sequences are GTSNPN and SVGIG (reference sequence). Trimming stripped 6 bases from V and 5 bases from J, with 16 bases between. The CDR3 runs to 13 residues. CDR3 nucleotide sequence: TGTGCCTGTACCGGAGGGGTGGGCGAGACCCAGTACTTC. This sequence encodes CACTGGVGETQYF.

This chain joins TRBV6-5 and TRBJ2-1; TRBD1 agrees at 9 bases. The CDR3 sequence is 14 residues long. Germline V gene data show CDR1 as MNHEY and CDR2 as SVGAGI. Unmatched junction bases numbered 5, after V lost 8 bases and J lost 3 bases. CDR3 residues: CASGGTGLYNEQFF. The CDR3 bases are TGTGCCAGCGGCGGGACAGGGCTCTACAATGAGCAGTTCTTC.

The rearrangement links TRBV7-9 to TRBJ1-4; D gene uncertain. This CDR3 region has 14 residues. Germline CDR1 SEHNR, CDR2 FQNEAQ (reference sequence). V gave up 4 bases and J gave up 4 bases, with 10 bases separating them. The CDR3 protein is CASSSRVLNEKLFF. The CDR3 DNA reads TGTGCCAGCAGCTCCCGGGTCCTTAATGAAAAACTGTTTTTT.

The chain carries TRBV6-4 and TRBJ2-1; 14 nucleotides align to TRBD2. The V segment lost 5 bases and the J segment 8 bases; nucleotides outside the gene matches: 5. The germline V gene encodes CDR1 MRHNA and CDR2 SNTAGT. CDR3 length: 15 amino acids. CDR3 sequence reads: CASSLGTSGSDEQFF. DNA for the CDR3: TGTGCCAGCAGTCTTGGGACTAGCGGGAGCGATGAGCAGTTCTTC.

The V gene is TRBV30, the J gene TRBJ1-1; the D is unclear. Trimming removed 5 bases from V and 2 bases from J, with 9 bases in between. Germline loops: CDR1 GTSNPN, CDR2 SVGIG (reference sequence). The CDR3 contains 12 residues. The CDR3 DNA follows: TGTGCCTGGGCCCACCTTAACACTGAAGCTTTCTTT. Its translation: CAWAHLNTEAFF.

V usage is TRBV5-1 and J usage is TRBJ1-6, with unresolved D. There are 15 residues in the CDR3. The V gene's germline CDR1 is SGHRS and CDR2 YFSETQ. V lost 1 base, J lost 6 bases, and 11 bases lay in between. The CDR3 DNA reads TGCGCCAGCAGCTTGTCACGGGATTCTAATTCACCCCTCCACTTT. Its protein product is CASSLSRDSNSPLHF.

This clone occurred a few times. CDR3 residues: CASSVGQSYEQYF. The CDR3 nucleotides are TGTGCCAGCAGCGTAGGACAGTCCTACGAGCAGTACTTC. V and J are TRBV9 and TRBJ2-7; D perhaps matches TRBD1 (5 bases). In germline, CDR1 is SGDLS, CDR2 YYNGEE. The V end was cut by 0 bases, the J end by 1 base, with 5 bases between. The CDR3 covers 13 residues.

The V call is TRBV19, the J call TRBJ1-1; D remains ambiguous. The CDR3 consists of 13 residues. Trimming removed 3 bases from V and 0 bases from J, with 5 bases in between. Per germline, CDR1 LNHDA and CDR2 SQIVND (reference sequence). The CDR3 bases are TGTGCCAGTAGTATGGGCCTGAACACTGAAGCTTTCTTT. This encodes CASSMGLNTEAFF. The entire variable domain, with the rest obtained from reference TRBV19 and TRBJ1-1, is as follows: DGGITQSPKYLFRKEGQNVTLSCEQNLNHDAMYWYRQDPGQGLRLIYYSQIVNDFQKGDIAEGYSVSREKKESFPLTVTSAQKNPTAFYLCASSMGLNTEAFFGQGTRLTVV.